Below are 20 T cell receptor beta chains sequenced from a single sample in a study of monozygotic twins with inflammatory bowel disease. TCRdb processed the 5' RACE reads again and assigns one entry to each CDR3 protein, with no DNA. This sample lists fewer than 550,000 distinct CDR3 sequences; its ten largest clones have 2% to 3%. Specimen: blood. Receptor source: a human donor with ulcerative colitis or Crohn's disease, or a healthy co-twin of an affected twin (not recorded which).

The chain combines TRBV19 with TRBJ1-1; TCRdb indicates TRBD1, and absent DNA this call remains unverified. This CDR3 has 11 amino acids. From germline, CDR1 is LNHDA and CDR2 SQIVND (reference sequence). The CDR3 here is CASRAAPEAFF.

This chain joins TRBV9 and TRBJ2-3; TCRdb outputs TRBD1, but without DNA this stays unchecked. CDR1 and CDR2 (germline): SGDLS, YYNGEE. The CDR3 has 15 amino acids. The CDR3 spells CASSAGTLEADTQYF.

V and J are TRBV29-1 and TRBJ2-7; TCRdb gives TRBD1 as the D gene, but with no DNA this cannot be confirmed. The CDR3 contains 13 residues. CDR1 SQVTM and CDR2 ANQGSEA come from the germline V gene. The CDR3 protein is CSVHVTGAYEQYF.

The gene calls are TRBV5-8 and TRBJ1-5. This CDR3 has 13 residues. Per germline, CDR1 SGHTS and CDR2 YDEGEE. CDR3 sequence reads: CASSLARRQPQHF.

The V gene is TRBV6-6, the J gene TRBJ1-5. CDR1 is MNHNY and CDR2 is SVGAGI in the germline V gene (reference sequence). This CDR3 spans 13 amino acids. The CDR3 reads CASKTRDVQPQHF.

This chain connects TRBV6-2 or TRBV6-3 to TRBJ2-7; TCRdb returns TRBD2, unconfirmable since there is no DNA. CDR3 length: 17 residues. CDR1 is MNHEY and CDR2 is SVGEGT in the germline V gene. The CDR3 region is CASSYSSISGIFNEQYF.

The chain has TRBV10-3 and TRBJ2-7; TCRdb's assignment of TRBD2 cannot be checked, as there is no DNA. Germline V gene lookup returns CDR1 ENHRY and CDR2 SYGVKD. The CDR3 has 15 amino acids. The CDR3 here is CAISEVPAGRDEQYF.

The rearrangement joins TRBV9 to TRBJ2-7; TCRdb selects TRBD1, and the lack of DNA leaves this call unchecked. In germline, CDR1 is SGDLS, CDR2 YYNGEE. The CDR3 length is 15 residues. CDR3 loop: CASSTGDGFSYEQYF. The full variable domain, its missing parts supplied by reference TRBV9 and TRBJ2-7, is DSGVTQTPKHLITATGQRVTLRCSPRSGDLSVYWYQQSLDQGLQFLIQYYNGEERAKGNILERFSAQQFPDLHSELNLSSLELGDSALYFCASSTGDGFSYEQYFGPGTRLTVT.

This chain uses TRBV11-2 with TRBJ1-2; there is no DNA to check the TCRdb D call of TRBD1. Germline V gene lookup returns CDR1 SGHAT and CDR2 FQNNGV. The CDR3 is 15 amino acids. Here the CDR3 reads CASSFKPGQFNGYTF. The whole variable domain, remainder taken from reference TRBV11-2 and TRBJ1-2, is EAGVAQSPRYKIIEKRQSVAFWCNPISGHATLYWYQQILGQGPKLLIQFQNNGVVDDSQLPKDRFSAERLKGVDSTLKIQPAKLEDSAVYLCASSFKPGQFNGYTFGSGTRLTVV.

The gene calls are TRBV5-1 and TRBJ2-7; TCRdb lists TRBD2, though no DNA is available to test this call. The CDR3 loop spans 17 amino acids. Germline CDR1 SGHRS, CDR2 YFSETQ. This CDR3 is CASSPTPPAGGTYEQYF.

The V and J genes are TRBV12-3 or TRBV12-4 and TRBJ1-4; TCRdb calls TRBD1, which cannot be checked without DNA. The CDR3 runs 12 residues. CDR3: CASSLDRKKLFF.

The chain carries TRBV5-1 and TRBJ2-2; absent DNA, TCRdb's TRBD1 call cannot be checked. The CDR3 consists of 16 residues. Germline loops: CDR1 SGHRS, CDR2 YFSETQ. The CDR3 reads CASSLGTGRYTGELFF.

The chain employs TRBV5-6 and TRBJ1-2; with no DNA, the TCRdb D assignment of TRBD1 cannot be verified. This CDR3 comprises 15 residues. Germline-derived CDR1 and CDR2 are SGHDT and YYEEEE. The CDR3 loop reads CASSRRGARDYGYTF.

This rearrangement joins TRBV7-9 to TRBJ1-2. The germline gives CDR1 SEHNR, CDR2 FQNEAQ (reference sequence). The CDR3 sequence is 12 residues long. The CDR3 reads CASSMENYGYTF.

This chain links TRBV4-3 with TRBJ2-1; TCRdb reports TRBD1, a call that lacks DNA to check it against. The germline V gene encodes CDR1 LGHNA and CDR2 YSLEER. The CDR3 totals 15 residues. CDR3 sequence reads: CASSQAQGGSYEQFF.

The V gene is TRBV6-5, the J gene TRBJ1-2. This CDR3 contains 13 residues. Germline V gene sequence: CDR1 MNHEY, CDR2 SVGAGI. The CDR3 loop is CASSYSTRDGYTF.

This sequence joins TRBV19 and TRBJ2-1; no DNA is available, so the TRBD2 call from TCRdb remains unchecked. The germline CDR1 and CDR2 sequences are LNHDA and SQIVND (reference sequence). CDR3 length equals 15 residues. This CDR3 reads CASSIGGVSLGEQFF.

The gene calls are TRBV25-1 and TRBJ1-1; TCRdb reports TRBD1, a call that lacks DNA to check it against. The germline V gene encodes CDR1 MGHDK and CDR2 SYGVNS. This CDR3 has 16 residues. The CDR3 sequence: CASSVFLQGLHTEAFF.

The chain is built from TRBV5-1 and TRBJ2-2; TCRdb outputs TRBD1, but without DNA this stays unchecked. The CDR3 covers 14 residues. In germline, CDR1 is SGHRS, CDR2 YFSETQ. The CDR3 reads CASVREQNTGELFF.

V is TRBV7-9 and J is TRBJ2-7; the D call of TRBD1 rests on TCRdb alone, since no DNA is present to check it. The length of the CDR3 is 15 residues. Germline loops: CDR1 SEHNR, CDR2 FQNEAQ (reference sequence). This CDR3 is CASSLEGLGTHEQYF.